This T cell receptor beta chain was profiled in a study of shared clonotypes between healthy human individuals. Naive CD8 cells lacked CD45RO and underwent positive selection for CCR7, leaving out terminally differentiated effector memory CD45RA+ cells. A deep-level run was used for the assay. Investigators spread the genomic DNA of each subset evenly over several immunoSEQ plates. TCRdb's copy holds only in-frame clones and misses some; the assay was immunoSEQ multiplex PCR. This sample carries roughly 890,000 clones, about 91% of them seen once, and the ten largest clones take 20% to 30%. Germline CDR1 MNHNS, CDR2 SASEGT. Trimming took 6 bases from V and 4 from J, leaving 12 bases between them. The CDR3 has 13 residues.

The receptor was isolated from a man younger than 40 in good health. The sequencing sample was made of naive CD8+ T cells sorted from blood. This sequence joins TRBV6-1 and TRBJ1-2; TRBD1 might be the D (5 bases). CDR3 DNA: TGTGCCAGCAGCCTAGGGGTGGGCTATGGCTACACCTTC. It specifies CASSLGVGYGYTF.